The source of this T cell receptor beta chain is a study of blood T cell repertoires in COVID-19. Across the whole study: COVID-19 samples from acute and convalescent phases originated in the United States, Italy and Spain. Sources were T cells, B-cell-depleted T cells, or PBMCs; the material itself was cDNA or gDNA.

Methods used by the authors: Amplification of reference gene primers provided the estimated nucleated cell counts. The protocol was immunoSEQ multiplex PCR, while the TCRdb copy is restricted to in-frame clones and leaves out a portion. V and J calls and clone size are those listed in that table; D and trimming were worked out from the DNA. This sample has some 140,000 clones, with under 80% found just once. In germline, CDR1 is LNHDA, CDR2 SQIVND (reference sequence). The CDR3 is 17 residues long. J was trimmed by 1 base and V by 4 bases; bases with no gene match: 9. The TCR was taken from an elderly man with acute or convalescent COVID-19. This rearrangement joins TRBV19 to TRBJ2-3, with 9 nucleotides matching TRBD1. The sequenced sample consisted of peripheral blood. DNA for the CDR3: TGTGCCAGTAGTAGCCCAAAACAGGGGGCTGGCACAGATACGCAGTATTTT. Amino acids: CASSSPKQGAGTDTQYF.